This passage covers 13 T cell receptor beta chains from one sample sequenced in a study of PD-1 blockade in classical Hodgkin lymphoma. Clones were sequenced by immunoSEQ multiplex PCR, and TCRdb holds only the in-frame ones, with some missing. The profile shows more than 140,000 clones, 78% of them singletons. All the patients suffered relapse after autologous stem cell transplantation, and brentuximab vedotin exposure differed. The source material was peripheral blood mononuclear cells (PBMCs), sampled before the second cycle of nivolumab. The source of these receptors is a human donor with classical Hodgkin lymphoma.

The chain combines TRBV30 with TRBJ1-2, with a tentative D call TRBD1 (5 bases). The CDR3 covers 13 residues. Germline assignment: CDR1 GTSNPN and CDR2 SVGIG (reference sequence). Between the trimmed V and J ends, which lost 3 bases and 2 bases, there was a span of 10 bases. The CDR3 is CAWRPDSNYGYTF. CDR3 sequence (DNA): TGTGCCTGGAGACCCGACAGCAACTATGGCTACACCTTC.

The gene calls are TRBV7-9 and TRBJ1-2, with a weak D call TRBD1 (5 bases). CDR3 length: 12 residues. Germline V gene lookup returns CDR1 SEHNR and CDR2 FQNEAQ (reference sequence). Trimming cost V 4 bases and J 8 bases, with 11 bases left between them. CDR3 DNA sequence: TGTGCCAGCAGCTCTCTGTGGGGGGGCTACACCTTC. This gives the protein CASSSLWGGYTF.

The rearrangement links TRBV7-9 to TRBJ1-1, with a possible D match to TRBD1 (5 bases). CDR3 length equals 17 residues. Trimming pared 1 base from V and 7 bases from J, leaving 22 bases between. Germline V gene lookup returns CDR1 SEHNR and CDR2 FQNEAQ (reference sequence). The CDR3 nucleotides are TGTGCCAGCAGCTTAGAAGTCCCTTCGTCCTGGGGGTTTGAAGCTTTCTTT. Amino acids: CASSLEVPSSWGFEAFF.

The genes are TRBV2 and TRBJ2-7; 10 positions agree with TRBD2. The length of the CDR3 is 16 residues. The V and J ends lost 2 bases and 2 bases, in that order; junction bases with no gene match: 6. Germline V gives CDR1 SNHLY, CDR2 FYNNEI. In DNA, the CDR3 is TGTGCCAGCAGTGAATTGGGGCTAGCGGGGGCCTACGAGCAGTACTTC. Its protein is CASSELGLAGAYEQYF. Complete variable domain (other parts from reference TRBV2 and TRBJ2-7): EPEVTQTPSHQVTQMGQEVILRCVPISNHLYFYWYRQILGQKVEFLVSFYNNEISEKSEIFDDQFSVERPDGSNFTLKIRSTKLEDSAMYFCASSELGLAGAYEQYFGPGTRLTVT.

V is TRBV29-1 and J is TRBJ2-1; D uncertain. Germline CDR1 reads SQVTM; CDR2 reads ANQGSEA. V lost 5 bases and J lost 8, with 22 bases in between. CDR3 size: 15 residues. The CDR3 DNA follows: TGCAGCGTTCCCTCGCTCGCCCCGACGGTCGATGAGCAGTTCTTC. Translation gives CSVPSLAPTVDEQFF.

The chain uses TRBV27 and TRBJ2-5, with D possibly being TRBD2 (6 bases). The germline gives CDR1 MNHEY, CDR2 SMNVEV (reference sequence). V was shortened by 2 bases and J by 7 bases, with 20 bases between the two germline ends. The CDR3 spans 16 residues. The CDR3 protein is CASSLSGGSFAGTQYF. DNA of the CDR3: TGTGCCAGCAGTTTAAGCGGAGGGAGTTTCGCAGGGACCCAGTACTTC.

This clone has only a few counts. The chain uses TRBV28 and TRBJ1-2; D is uncertain. The CDR3 runs 15 residues. The V gene lost 2 bases and the J gene lost 1 base, with 11 bases spanning the gap. Germline V lookup: CDR1 MDHEN, CDR2 SYDVKM. The CDR3 sequence: CASSLGRSYNYGYTF. DNA of the CDR3: TGTGCCAGCAGTTTAGGGCGCAGTTATAACTATGGCTACACCTTC.

J is TRBJ1-2 and V is TRBV18, with no clear D. Germline assignment: CDR1 KGHSH and CDR2 LQKENI. Trimming pared 0 bases from V and 0 bases from J, leaving 5 bases between. The CDR3 runs to 14 residues. The CDR3 bases are TGTGCCAGCTCACCACCGTTACCTAACTATGGCTACACCTTC. Translation gives CASSPPLPNYGYTF. The full variable domain, its missing parts supplied by reference TRBV18 and TRBJ1-2, is NAGVMQNPRHLVRRRGQEARLRCSPMKGHSHVYWYRQLPEEGLKFMVYLQKENIIDESGMPKERFSAEFPKEGPSILRIQQVVRGDSAAYFCASSPPLPNYGYTFGSGTRLTVV.

The chain carries TRBV18 and TRBJ2-3; a weak D match, TRBD2 (6 bases). Trimming shortened V by 0 bases and J by 4 bases, and 17 bases separated the two germline ends. In germline, CDR1 is KGHSH, CDR2 LQKENI. The CDR3 is 17 amino acids. The CDR3 loop reads CASSPPNAGSTSDTQYF. The CDR3 bases are TGTGCCAGCTCACCACCAAATGCGGGGTCAACTTCAGATACGCAGTATTTT. Full variable domain (missing parts from reference TRBV18 and TRBJ2-3): NAGVMQNPRHLVRRRGQEARLRCSPMKGHSHVYWYRQLPEEGLKFMVYLQKENIIDESGMPKERFSAEFPKEGPSILRIQQVVRGDSAAYFCASSPPNAGSTSDTQYFGPGTRLTVL.

The chain is built from TRBV6-6 and TRBJ1-1; D is undetermined. Trimming took 6 bases from V and 0 from J, leaving 11 bases between them. Germline assignment: CDR1 MNHNY and CDR2 SVGAGI (reference sequence). The CDR3 length is 14 residues. CDR3 bases: TGTGCCAGCAGCCGATGGCAGATGAACACTGAAGCTTTCTTT. Its translation: CASSRWQMNTEAFF.

This sequence joins TRBV18 and TRBJ2-5; 10 bases map to TRBD1. CDR1 is KGHSH, CDR2 LQKENI, per germline. This CDR3 has 16 residues. After removal of 3 bases from V and 3 bases from J, the junction contained 7 bases not matched to a gene. DNA of the CDR3: TGTGCCAGCTCACCCGGGACAGGGGTTTACGAAGAGACCCAGTACTTC. Translating gives CASSPGTGVYEETQYF.

V gene TRBV7-2 combines with J gene TRBJ1-2; D is undetermined. Germline loops: CDR1 SGHTA, CDR2 FQGNSA. Trimming shortened V by 4 bases and J by 1 base, and 4 bases separated the two germline ends. The CDR3 sequence is 12 residues long. The CDR3 loop reads CASSSDNYGYTF. The CDR3 DNA sequence: TGTGCCAGCAGCTCGGATAACTATGGCTACACCTTC.

This sequence joins TRBV27 and TRBJ1-1; the match to TRBD1 covers 8 bases. From germline, CDR1 is MNHEY and CDR2 SMNVEV (reference sequence). J was trimmed by 2 bases and V by 2 bases; bases with no gene match: 1. There are 14 residues in the CDR3. CDR3 region: CASSLGQGNTEAFF. As DNA, the CDR3 is TGTGCCAGCAGTTTAGGACAGGGAAACACTGAAGCTTTCTTT.